These 14 T cell receptor beta chains came from one sample sequenced in a study of CD8+CD57+ T cells in acquired aplastic anemia. Profiles of TCR beta VDJ and CDR3 were generated from a genomic DNA template. TCRdb used MiXCR to reprocess the reads, holding one entry per CDR3 protein. The sample has about 160,000 distinct CDR3 sequences, 70% to 80% seen once. Patients picked for sequencing had shown CD8+CD57+ cell expansion detected by flow cytometry. The sample was sorted CD4+, CD8+, or CD8+CD57+ T cells (not recorded which) from PBMCs. The receptors were gathered from a human donor with aplastic anemia.

The chain carries TRBV5-6 and TRBJ2-3, with D unclear. Trimming left V 0 bases short and J 6 bases short, with 5 bases between. This CDR3 spans 12 amino acids. Per germline, CDR1 SGHDT and CDR2 YYEEEE. The CDR3 is CASSLARDTQYF. In DNA, the CDR3 is TGTGCCAGCAGCTTGGCCAGGGATACGCAGTATTTT.

V usage is TRBV20-1 and J usage is TRBJ1-1; the match to TRBD1 covers 10 bases. After removal of 4 bases from V and 5 bases from J, the junction contained 7 bases not matched to a gene. Germline V gene sequence: CDR1 DFQATT, CDR2 SNEGSKA (reference sequence). The CDR3 extends over 14 amino acids. As DNA, the CDR3 is TGCAGTGCTAAAGATGGACAGGGGGAAACTGAAGCTTTCTTT. Its protein product is CSAKDGQGETEAFF.

V and J are TRBV7-3 and TRBJ2-5, with D uncertain. CDR1 and CDR2 from the germline V gene are SGHTA and FQGTGA. The V gene lost 4 bases and the J gene lost 3 bases, with 9 bases spanning the gap. This CDR3 is 13 amino acids long. The CDR3 protein is CASSSRTEETQYF. CDR3 nucleotides: TGTGCCAGCAGCTCGAGGACCGAAGAGACCCAGTACTTC.

The V call is TRBV14, the J call TRBJ1-4; D remains ambiguous. Germline lookup yields CDR1 SGHDN and CDR2 FVKESK. Trimming removed 0 bases at V and 8 bases at J, with 13 bases between. The CDR3 is made up of 15 amino acids. Written as DNA, the CDR3 is TGTGCCAGCAGCCAAGATGTGGCGACCTTAGAAAAACTGTTTTTT. Protein product: CASSQDVATLEKLFF.

By share of the sample, this clonotype is medium-sized. The V gene is TRBV10-3, the J gene TRBJ2-7; TRBD2 might be the D (6 bases). CDR1 and CDR2 (germline): ENHRY, SYGVKD. V shed 0 bases and J shed 1 base, with 13 bases lying between them. This CDR3 spans 16 amino acids. CDR3 residues: CAISESARDRSYEQYF. The CDR3 DNA follows: TGTGCCATCAGTGAGTCGGCGCGGGATCGATCCTACGAGCAGTACTTC.

This clonotype was found a few times. The rearrangement uses TRBV12-3 or TRBV12-4 and TRBJ1-2; perhaps TRBD1 as D (6 bases). The CDR3 is 15 amino acids. Trimming removed 5 bases from V and 4 bases from J, with 17 bases in between. The CDR3 loop reads CASSPPRGGSYGYTF. The CDR3 bases are TGTGCCAGCAGTCCTCCCAGGGGAGGCAGCTATGGCTACACCTTC.

CDR3 sequence reads: CASSQAGAGYEQYF. The CDR3 nucleotides read TGCGCCAGCAGCCAAGCCGGGGCTGGCTACGAGCAGTACTTC. The chain joins TRBV4-1 to TRBJ2-7, with D tentatively TRBD1 or TRBD2 (5 bases each). The CDR3 covers 14 residues. CDR1 and CDR2 (germline): MGHRA, YSYEKL. V shed 1 base and J shed 3 bases, with 10 bases lying between them.

This clonotype was observed once. The chain couples TRBV25-1 to TRBJ1-1; D is uncertain. This CDR3 has 17 amino acids. The V gene's germline CDR1 is MGHDK and CDR2 SYGVNS. The ends were cut back, 0 bases at V and 4 bases at J, with 18 bases in the middle. The DNA of the CDR3 is TGTGCCAGCAGTGAATATTATTTGCGCGGGGAGGGCACTGAAGCTTTCTTT. Protein sequence: CASSEYYLRGEGTEAFF. Supplemented by reference TRBV25-1 and TRBJ1-1, the full variable domain reads EADIYQTPRYLVIGTGKKITLECSQTMGHDKMYWYQQDPGMELHLIHYSYGVNSTEKGDLSSESTVSRIRTEHFPLTLESARPSHTSQYLCASSEYYLRGEGTEAFFGQGTRLTVV.

The J gene is TRBJ2-6, the V gene TRBV7-9, with D possibly matching TRBD2 (5 bases). The CDR3 length is 14 residues. The germline gives CDR1 SEHNR, CDR2 FQNEAQ (reference sequence). V was pared by 8 bases and J by 0 bases, with 8 bases between. The CDR3 protein is CASRGSSGANVLTF. The CDR3 nucleotides read TGTGCCAGCCGAGGGAGCTCTGGGGCCAACGTCCTGACTTTC.

This sequence joins TRBV29-1 and TRBJ2-1; TRBD2 matches 10 bases. V lost 4 bases to trimming and J lost 0 bases; unmatched junction nucleotides: 9. The germline V gene encodes CDR1 SQVTM and CDR2 ANQGSEA. The CDR3 is 17 amino acids. CDR3 region: CSVVGLAGAFSYNEQFF. The CDR3 DNA reads TGCAGCGTTGTTGGCCTAGCGGGGGCCTTCTCCTACAATGAGCAGTTCTTC.

The chain has TRBV20-1 and TRBJ2-7; D could derive from TRBD1 or TRBD2 (5 bases each). The V end lost 8 bases, the J end lost 3 bases, and 14 bases lay between the germline ends. The germline gives CDR1 DFQATT, CDR2 SNEGSKA (reference sequence). This CDR3 has 12 amino acids. CDR3 sequence (DNA): TGCAGTCCGGGACCGGCTATCTACGAGCAGTACTTC. Amino acids: CSPGPAIYEQYF.

The chain employs TRBV20-1 and TRBJ2-3; TRBD2 matches 8 bases. The CDR3 extends over 15 amino acids. The V and J ends lost 4 bases and 5 bases, in that order; junction bases with no gene match: 11. Per germline, CDR1 DFQATT and CDR2 SNEGSKA (reference sequence). The CDR3 sequence is CSATALERELDTQYF. CDR3 in DNA: TGCAGTGCTACCGCCTTGGAGCGGGAGTTAGATACGCAGTATTTT.

A single count supports this clonotype. The gene calls are TRBV5-1 and TRBJ1-1; unclear D gene. Trimming removed 7 bases at V and 0 bases at J, with 13 bases between. The length of the CDR3 is 14 residues. In germline, CDR1 is SGHRS, CDR2 YFSETQ. The CDR3 reads CASSSPTVNTEAFF. The DNA for the CDR3 is TGCGCCAGCTCAAGCCCTACGGTGAACACTGAAGCTTTCTTT.

The V gene is TRBV7-3, the J gene TRBJ2-1; TRBD1 matches at 9 bases. With V trimmed by 1 base and J by 8 bases, 9 bases remained unmatched. Germline-derived CDR1 and CDR2 are SGHTA and FQGTGA. The CDR3 is 16 amino acids. CDR3 sequence (DNA): TGTGCCAGCAGCTTAATGGCGGGACAGGGTGTCTATGAGCAGTTCTTC. As protein: CASSLMAGQGVYEQFF.